This entry lists 3 T cell receptor beta chains sequenced from one sample in a study of beta chain features in type 1 diabetes. The study, taken as a whole, reports: People with Type 1 diabetes carried modestly yet significantly shorter TCRB CDR3s in all four CD4+ subsets.

The isolated RNA, all of it, was reverse transcribed, so expressed TCRB transcripts were what got sequenced. Produced via immunoSEQ multiplex PCR; TCRdb's table is partial and in-frame only. The sample records hundreds of thousands of clones, approximately 10% being singletons. Which antigens these TCRs recognize remains unknown. Sample: naive CD4+ T cells from blood. These receptors were obtained from a young man with type 1 diabetes.

The table lists this clone with a count of one. The CDR3 DNA is TGCGCCAGCAGCGGGGGACTAGCGGGGGGGTCATACTCCTACAATGAGCAGTTCTTC. Translation gives CASSGGLAGGSYSYNEQFF. The rearrangement uses TRBV5-1 and TRBJ2-1, with 16 bases fitting TRBD2. V dropped 4 bases and J dropped 0; count of bases not matched to a gene: 7. Germline CDR1 SGHRS, CDR2 YFSETQ. This CDR3 is 19 amino acids long.

This clone was detected only a few times. This chain uses TRBV2 with TRBJ2-1; 8 nucleotides match TRBD2. Per germline, CDR1 SNHLY and CDR2 FYNNEI. The CDR3 totals 11 residues. V was clipped by 5 bases and J by 15 bases; unmatched bases: 6. The CDR3 is CASSPGTSGFF. CDR3 sequence (DNA): TGTGCCAGCAGTCCCGGGACTAGTGGGTTCTTC.

This clone came up a few times. The genes are TRBV9 and TRBJ2-1, with D possibly TRBD1 on 6 matching bases. Germline V gene data show CDR1 as SGDLS and CDR2 as YYNGEE. The CDR3 runs to 16 residues. Between the trimmed V and J ends, which lost 3 bases and 4 bases, there was a span of 17 bases. The CDR3 DNA reads as TGTGCCAGCAGCGCCCTCGGGACATCCGGATACAATGAGCAGTTCTTC. It codes for CASSALGTSGYNEQFF. Filled out from reference TRBV9 and TRBJ2-1, the complete variable domain reads DSGVTQTPKHLITATGQRVTLRCSPRSGDLSVYWYQQSLDQGLQFLIQYYNGEERAKGNILERFSAQQFPDLHSELNLSSLELGDSALYFCASSALGTSGYNEQFFGPGTRLTVL.